One sample yielded the 24 T cell receptor beta chains listed below, sequenced in a study of shared clonotypes between healthy human individuals (dated by TCRdb to 2018 to 2020). Library preparation used the immunoSEQ multiplex PCR assay. In TCRdb, the immuneACCESS table is reduced to in-frame sequences with V and J assigned. These tables do not hold every clone; where another copy was compared, an unresolved V gene accounts for under half, and the others remain unexplained. Within this sample are about 640,000 clones, with around 72% of them counted one time only. The ten largest clones take up less than 2% of the sample. Sample: memory CD4+ T cells sorted from blood. The sample's cell subset or site label is to be understood as: CD45RA-negative fraction. The receptor set was obtained from a woman in her twenties or thirties in good health.

V is TRBV5-1 and J is TRBJ2-3; TRBD1 aligns across 7 bases. J gave up 1 base and V 2 bases, and 4 bases lay outside the gene matches. The CDR3 covers 15 residues. CDR1 and CDR2 (germline): SGHRS, YFSETQ. The CDR3 sequence is CASSFTGTGTDTQYF. The DNA of the CDR3 is TGCGCCAGCAGCTTCACCGGGACAGGCACAGATACGCAGTATTTT.

The chain links TRBV5-1 to TRBJ2-5; maybe TRBD1 (6 bases). CDR1 and CDR2 (germline): SGHRS, YFSETQ. Trimming pared 4 bases from V and 0 bases from J, leaving 10 bases between. This CDR3 contains 14 residues. The CDR3 here is CASSPTGYQETQYF. DNA of the CDR3: TGCGCCAGCAGCCCTACAGGGTACCAAGAGACCCAGTACTTC.

The count of this clone is one. The V and J genes are TRBV6-5 and TRBJ2-7; 10 positions agree with TRBD1. CDR1 MNHEY and CDR2 SVGAGI come from the germline V gene. This CDR3 region has 15 residues. J gave up 4 bases and V 7 bases, and 10 bases lay outside the gene matches. This CDR3 reads CASKQLGTGDYEQYF. In DNA form, the CDR3 reads TGTGCCAGCAAGCAACTCGGGACAGGGGATTACGAGCAGTACTTC.

The CDR3 DNA follows: TGCGCCAGCAGCCAAGGCGGGGCTAGCGGGAGTTACGAGCAGTACTTC. This sequence encodes CASSQGGASGSYEQYF. This chain joins TRBV4-1 and TRBJ2-7, with TRBD2 matching 10 bases. CDR1 and CDR2 from the germline V gene are MGHRA and YSYEKL. The CDR3 extends over 16 amino acids. Trimming at V came to 1 base and at J to 4 bases, leaving 7 bases not matched to a gene.

The chain combines TRBV2 with TRBJ1-5, with unresolved D. Germline V gene lookup returns CDR1 SNHLY and CDR2 FYNNEI. The CDR3 runs to 13 residues. The V gene lost 6 bases and the J gene lost 2 bases, with 8 bases spanning the gap. CDR3 in amino acids: CASRAVGNQPQHF. CDR3 nucleotides: TGTGCCAGCAGGGCAGTGGGCAATCAGCCCCAGCATTTT.

The chain has TRBV28 and TRBJ2-6; D gene uncertain. Germline V gene lookup returns CDR1 MDHEN and CDR2 SYDVKM. The CDR3 runs 14 residues. Trimming left V 7 bases short and J 2 bases short, with 9 bases between. The DNA for the CDR3 is TGTGCCAGCAATGGCAGGACTGGGGCCAACGTCCTGACTTTC. This sequence encodes CASNGRTGANVLTF.

The gene calls are TRBV7-6 and TRBJ1-5, with D perhaps TRBD1 (5 bases). The V and J ends lost 5 bases and 3 bases respectively, with 14 bases between them. Germline V gene lookup returns CDR1 SGHVS and CDR2 FNYEAQ. CDR3 length equals 15 residues. The CDR3 DNA is TGTGCCAGCAGCCGTAATATGGGGGACAATCAGCCCCAGCATTTT. Its protein is CASSRNMGDNQPQHF.

V is TRBV5-8 and J is TRBJ1-2; 8 bases align to TRBD1. The V segment lost 1 base and the J segment 5 bases; nucleotides outside the gene matches: 4. CDR1 is SGHTS, CDR2 YDEGEE, per germline. This CDR3 is built from 14 residues. The CDR3 here is CASSLPDRDYGYTF. CDR3 sequence (DNA): TGTGCCAGCAGCTTGCCGGACAGGGATTATGGCTACACCTTC. The whole variable domain, filled in from reference TRBV5-8 and TRBJ1-2, reads EAGVTQSPTHLIKTRGQQATLRCSPISGHTSVYWYQQALGLGLQFLLWYDEGEERNRGNFPPRFSGRQFPNYSSELNVNALELEDSALYLCASSLPDRDYGYTFGSGTRLTVV.

The rearrangement links TRBV28 to TRBJ2-7; 9 bases are a match to TRBD1. CDR3 size: 15 residues. V dropped 4 bases and J dropped 2; count of bases not matched to a gene: 6. Germline CDR1 and CDR2: MDHEN and SYDVKM. CDR3: CASSSGTGSPYEQYF. The CDR3 region has the DNA TGTGCCAGCAGTTCCGGGACAGGGAGCCCCTACGAGCAGTACTTC.

This clone was found once. The V gene is TRBV4-1, the J gene TRBJ2-5, with D uncertain. The V gene's germline CDR1 is MGHRA and CDR2 YSYEKL. Trimming removed 3 bases at V and 1 base at J, with 15 bases between. CDR3 length equals 16 residues. CDR3 region: CASSHTRRHTQETQYF. The CDR3 DNA follows: TGCGCCAGCAGCCACACCCGGCGACACACCCAAGAGACCCAGTACTTC.

J is TRBJ2-5 and V is TRBV28, with D possibly matching TRBD2 (6 bases). CDR3 length: 15 residues. The germline gives CDR1 MDHEN, CDR2 SYDVKM. Trimming pared 3 bases from V and 4 bases from J, leaving 15 bases between. The CDR3 spells CASSFFSGRRETQYF. In DNA, the CDR3 is TGTGCCAGCAGTTTTTTCTCCGGGAGACGAGAGACCCAGTACTTC.

Many counts were recorded for this clone. This specimen includes other DNA sequences encoding the same CDR3. The chain carries TRBV5-1 and TRBJ2-1; D is unresolved. CDR1 is SGHRS, CDR2 YFSETQ, per germline. The CDR3 has 15 residues. The V and J ends lost 2 bases and 0 bases respectively, with 9 bases between them. The CDR3: CASSLGSGSYNEQFF. CDR3 sequence (DNA): TGCGCCAGCAGCTTAGGAAGTGGCTCCTACAATGAGCAGTTCTTC.

The gene calls are TRBV15 and TRBJ1-1; 7 bases match TRBD1. In germline, CDR1 is LNHNV, CDR2 YYDKDF (reference sequence). V shed 1 base and J 7 bases; nucleotides not matched to a gene: 12. This CDR3 comprises 16 residues. Here the CDR3 DNA reads TGTGCCACCAGCAGAGCTAACACGAGGTCAGGGGGTGAAGCTTTCTTT. It specifies CATSRANTRSGGEAFF. The full variable domain, completed using reference TRBV15 and TRBJ1-1, is DAMVIQNPRYQVTQFGKPVTLSCSQTLNHNVMYWYQQKSSQAPKLLFHYYDKDFNNEADTPDNFQSRRPNTSFCFLDIRSPGLGDTAMYLCATSRANTRSGGEAFFGQGTRLTVV.

The V gene is TRBV5-1, the J gene TRBJ1-2; 10 bases align to TRBD1. CDR1 SGHRS and CDR2 YFSETQ come from the germline V gene. The trim removed 4 bases at V and 8 bases at J, leaving 5 bases unmatched. This CDR3 is built from 13 residues. The CDR3 loop is CASSAGQGEGYTF. CDR3 nucleotides: TGCGCCAGCAGCGCAGGACAGGGGGAGGGCTACACCTTC. The whole variable domain, remainder taken from reference TRBV5-1 and TRBJ1-2, is KAGVTQTPRYLIKTRGQQVTLSCSPISGHRSVSWYQQTPGQGLQFLFEYFSETQRNKGNFPGRFSGRQFSNSRSEMNVSTLELGDSALYLCASSAGQGEGYTFGSGTRLTVV.

This clone is a singleton in its sample. V is TRBV2 and J is TRBJ2-2; 14 bases are shared with TRBD2. The CDR3 extends over 16 amino acids. CDR1 and CDR2 from the germline V gene are SNHLY and FYNNEI. V was pared by 7 bases and J by 6 bases, with 7 bases of the junction left unmatched. CDR3 coding DNA: TGTGCCAGCAAGCACGGGACTAGCGGGAGACCCGGGGAGCTGTTTTTT. Its translation: CASKHGTSGRPGELFF.

The chain couples TRBV6-5 to TRBJ1-4; D is uncertain. This CDR3 region has 14 residues. Germline V gives CDR1 MNHEY, CDR2 SVGAGI. The V and J ends lost 2 bases and 2 bases respectively, with 6 bases between them. The CDR3, as DNA: TGTGCCAGCAGTTACGGTGTCACTAATGAAAAACTGTTTTTT. This translates into CASSYGVTNEKLFF.

CDR3 nucleotides: TGTGCCAGCTCACCTCGGACCGGGCTGAGAGAGACCCAGTACTTC. This gives the protein CASSPRTGLRETQYF. The chain recombines TRBV18 with TRBJ2-5; D gene uncertain. Germline CDR1 KGHSH, CDR2 LQKENI. V was clipped by 3 bases and J by 4 bases, with 15 bases between them. The length of the CDR3 is 15 residues. The entire variable domain, with the rest obtained from reference TRBV18 and TRBJ2-5, is as follows: NAGVMQNPRHLVRRRGQEARLRCSPMKGHSHVYWYRQLPEEGLKFMVYLQKENIIDESGMPKERFSAEFPKEGPSILRIQQVVRGDSAAYFCASSPRTGLRETQYFGPGTRLLVL.

The chain recombines TRBV6-1 with TRBJ1-5, with a tentative D call TRBD1 (5 bases). V lost 5 bases and J lost 5, with 13 bases in between. The CDR3 consists of 14 residues. The germline CDR1 and CDR2 sequences are MNHNS and SASEGT. The CDR3 DNA is TGTGCCAGCAGTACCCGACAGATTTATCAGCCCCAGCATTTT. Amino acids: CASSTRQIYQPQHF.

At least ten counts were recorded for this clone. For the CDR3, the DNA is TGTGCCAGTAGTTACAATTTTCGCACCGGGGAGCTGTTTTTT. It encodes CASSYNFRTGELFF. The chain recombines TRBV19 with TRBJ2-2; no clear D. This CDR3 comprises 14 residues. The V end was cut by 5 bases, the J end by 4 bases, with 11 bases between. In germline, CDR1 is LNHDA, CDR2 SQIVND (reference sequence).

The V and J genes are TRBV11-2 and TRBJ2-7; D gene ambiguous. V lost 7 bases to trimming and J lost 7 bases, with 14 bases between them. The germline gives CDR1 SGHAT, CDR2 FQNNGV. The CDR3 is 12 amino acids. DNA of the CDR3: TGTGCCAGCACCAGGAACCGCCTTGAGCAGTACTTC. The encoded protein is CASTRNRLEQYF.

This clone was seen more than once but under ten times. V is TRBV6-5 and J is TRBJ1-1; the match to TRBD1 covers 11 bases. This CDR3 contains 15 residues. The ends lost 2 bases at V and 5 bases at J; junction bases unmatched: 4. Looked up from germline, CDR1 is MNHEY and CDR2 is SVGAGI. The CDR3 DNA follows: TGTGCCAGCAGTTACCGGGGACAGGGGGTAACTGAAGCTTTCTTT. It specifies CASSYRGQGVTEAFF.

Turning to this clone: This could be a read error, since a much larger clone is one nucleotide away. This chain joins TRBV5-4 and TRBJ2-7; weak D call: TRBD1 (6 bases). Germline-derived CDR1 and CDR2 are SGHNT and YYREEE (reference sequence). The CDR3 loop spans 13 amino acids. Trimming stripped 2 bases from V and 2 bases from J, with 8 bases between. The CDR3 DNA sequence: TGTGCCAGCAGCTTCGGACAGACCTACGAGCAGTACTTC. Its translation is CASSFGQTYEQYF.

The rearrangement uses TRBV28 and TRBJ1-2, with 8 bases aligning to TRBD1. This CDR3 comprises 15 residues. J gave up 4 bases and V 6 bases, and 10 bases lay outside the gene matches. CDR1 is MDHEN, CDR2 SYDVKM, per germline. The CDR3 protein is CASRSPGGGFYGYTF. Written as DNA, the CDR3 is TGTGCCAGCAGGAGTCCAGGGGGCGGGTTCTATGGCTACACCTTC.

The chain uses TRBV28 and TRBJ1-2, with D unclear. CDR3 length: 14 amino acids. V was trimmed by 6 bases and J by 2 bases, leaving 13 bases between them. The germline gives CDR1 MDHEN, CDR2 SYDVKM. The CDR3: CASSPYRNNYGYTF. The DNA of the CDR3 is TGTGCCAGCAGCCCCTACCGGAACAACTATGGCTACACCTTC.